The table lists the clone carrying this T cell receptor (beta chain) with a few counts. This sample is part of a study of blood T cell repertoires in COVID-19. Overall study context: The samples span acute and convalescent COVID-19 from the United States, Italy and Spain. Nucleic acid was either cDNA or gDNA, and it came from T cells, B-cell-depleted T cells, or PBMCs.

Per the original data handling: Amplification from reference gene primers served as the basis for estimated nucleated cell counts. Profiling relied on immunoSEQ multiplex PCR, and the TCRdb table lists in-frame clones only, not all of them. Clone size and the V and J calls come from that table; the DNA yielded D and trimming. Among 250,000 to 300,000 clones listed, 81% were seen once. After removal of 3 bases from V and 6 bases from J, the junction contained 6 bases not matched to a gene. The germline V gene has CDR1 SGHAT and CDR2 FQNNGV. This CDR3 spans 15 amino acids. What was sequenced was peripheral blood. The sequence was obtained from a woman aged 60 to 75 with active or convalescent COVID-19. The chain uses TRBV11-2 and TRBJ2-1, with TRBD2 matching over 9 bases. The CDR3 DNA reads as TGTGCCAGCAGCTTCGGGACTAGCTCGACCAATGAGCAGTTCTTC. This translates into CASSFGTSSTNEQFF.